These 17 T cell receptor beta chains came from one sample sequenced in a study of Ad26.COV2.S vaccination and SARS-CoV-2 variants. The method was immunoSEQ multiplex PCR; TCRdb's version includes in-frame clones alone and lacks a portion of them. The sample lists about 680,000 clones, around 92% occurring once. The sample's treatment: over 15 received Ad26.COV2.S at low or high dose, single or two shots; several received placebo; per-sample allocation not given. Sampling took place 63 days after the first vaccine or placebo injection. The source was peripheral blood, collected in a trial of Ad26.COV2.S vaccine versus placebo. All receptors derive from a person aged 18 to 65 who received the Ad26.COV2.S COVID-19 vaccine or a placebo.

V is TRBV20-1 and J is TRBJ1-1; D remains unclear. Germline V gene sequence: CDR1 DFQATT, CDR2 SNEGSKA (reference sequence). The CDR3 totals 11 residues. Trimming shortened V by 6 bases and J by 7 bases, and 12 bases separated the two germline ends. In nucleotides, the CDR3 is TGCAGTGCCAGTCGGGCCGTTGAAGCTTTCTTT. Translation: CSASRAVEAFF.

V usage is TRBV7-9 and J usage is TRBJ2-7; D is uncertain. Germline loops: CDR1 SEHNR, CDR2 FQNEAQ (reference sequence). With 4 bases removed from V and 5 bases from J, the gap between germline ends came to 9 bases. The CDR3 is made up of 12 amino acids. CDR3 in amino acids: CASSSRVHEQYF. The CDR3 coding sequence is TGTGCCAGCAGCTCCCGGGTCCACGAGCAGTACTTC.

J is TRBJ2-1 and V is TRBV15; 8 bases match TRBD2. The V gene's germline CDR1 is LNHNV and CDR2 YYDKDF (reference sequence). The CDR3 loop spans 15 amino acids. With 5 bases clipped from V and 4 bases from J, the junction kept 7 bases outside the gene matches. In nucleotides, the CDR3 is TGTGCCACCAGCCCTACCGGGACTAGATACAATGAGCAGTTCTTC. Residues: CATSPTGTRYNEQFF.

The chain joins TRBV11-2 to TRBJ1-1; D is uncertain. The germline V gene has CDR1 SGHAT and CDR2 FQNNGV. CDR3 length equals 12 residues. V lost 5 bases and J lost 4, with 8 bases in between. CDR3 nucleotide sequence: TGTGCCAGCAGCCCTAGCGGCACTGAAGCTTTCTTT. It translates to CASSPSGTEAFF.

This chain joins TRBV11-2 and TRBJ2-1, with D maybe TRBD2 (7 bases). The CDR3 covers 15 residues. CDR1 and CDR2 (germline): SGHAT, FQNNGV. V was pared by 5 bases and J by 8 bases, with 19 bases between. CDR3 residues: CASSPGGRGYDEQFF. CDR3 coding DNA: TGTGCCAGCAGCCCGGGGGGCCGGGGATATGATGAGCAGTTCTTC.

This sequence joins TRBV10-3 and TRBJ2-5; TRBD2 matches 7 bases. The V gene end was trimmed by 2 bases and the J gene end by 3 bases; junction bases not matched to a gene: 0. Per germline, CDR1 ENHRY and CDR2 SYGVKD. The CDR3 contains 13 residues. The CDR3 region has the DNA TGTGCCATCAGTGAGAGCGGGGAAGAGACCCAGTACTTC. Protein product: CAISESGEETQYF.

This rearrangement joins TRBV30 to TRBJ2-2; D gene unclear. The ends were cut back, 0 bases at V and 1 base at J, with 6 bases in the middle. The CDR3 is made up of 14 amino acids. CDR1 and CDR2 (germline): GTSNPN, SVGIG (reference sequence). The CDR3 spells CAWSVERNTGELFF. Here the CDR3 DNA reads TGTGCCTGGAGTGTCGAGAGGAACACCGGGGAGCTGTTTTTT.

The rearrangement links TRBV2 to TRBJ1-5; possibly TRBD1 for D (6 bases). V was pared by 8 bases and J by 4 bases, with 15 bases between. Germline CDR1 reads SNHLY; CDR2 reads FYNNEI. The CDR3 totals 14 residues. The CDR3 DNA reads TGTGCCAGCGGGGGAGGGGGATGGAATCAGCCCCAGCATTTT. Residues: CASGGGGWNQPQHF.

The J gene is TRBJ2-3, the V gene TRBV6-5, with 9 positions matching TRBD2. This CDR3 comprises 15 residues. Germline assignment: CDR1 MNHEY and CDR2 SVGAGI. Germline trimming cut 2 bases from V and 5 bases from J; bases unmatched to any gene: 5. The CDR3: CASSYILAGQDTQYF. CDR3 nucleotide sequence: TGTGCCAGCAGTTACATCCTAGCGGGGCAAGATACGCAGTATTTT.

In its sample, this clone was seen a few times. The CDR3 sequence is CASSQTGRGNTEAFF. For the CDR3, the DNA is TGTGCCAGCAGCCAAACGGGCAGGGGGAACACTGAAGCTTTCTTT. The chain recombines TRBV3-1 (or the pseudogene TRBV3-2) with TRBJ1-1, with a tentative D call TRBD1 (6 bases). The germline gives CDR1 LGHDT, CDR2 YNNKEL (reference sequence). Trimming removed 2 bases from V and 1 base from J, with 11 bases in between. The CDR3 length is 15 residues.

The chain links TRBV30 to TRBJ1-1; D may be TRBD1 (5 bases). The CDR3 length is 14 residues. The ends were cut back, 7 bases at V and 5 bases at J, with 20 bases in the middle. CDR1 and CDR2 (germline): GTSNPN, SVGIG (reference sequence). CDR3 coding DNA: TGTGCCTTGGGGGAGCCGCCCATGGGAACTGAAGCTTTCTTT. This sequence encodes CALGEPPMGTEAFF.

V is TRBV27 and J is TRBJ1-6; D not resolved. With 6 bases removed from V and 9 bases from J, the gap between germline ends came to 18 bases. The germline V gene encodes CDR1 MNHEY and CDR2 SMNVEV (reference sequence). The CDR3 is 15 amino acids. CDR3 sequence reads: CASRVRGSIGSPLHF. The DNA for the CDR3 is TGTGCCAGCAGAGTTCGAGGCTCGATAGGTTCACCCCTCCACTTT.

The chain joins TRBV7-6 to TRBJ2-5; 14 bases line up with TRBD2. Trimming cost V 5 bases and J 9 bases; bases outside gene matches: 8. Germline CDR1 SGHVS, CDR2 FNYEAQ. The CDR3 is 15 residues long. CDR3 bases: TGTGCCAGCAGCCAAGCGCTGACTAGCGGGAGGGCCCAGTACTTC. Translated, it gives CASSQALTSGRAQYF. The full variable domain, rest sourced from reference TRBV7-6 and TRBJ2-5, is GAGVSQSPRYKVTKRGQDVALRCDPISGHVSLYWYRQALGQGPEFLTYFNYEAQQDKSGLPNDRFSAERPEGSISTLTIQRTEQRDSAMYRCASSQALTSGRAQYFGPGTRLLVL.

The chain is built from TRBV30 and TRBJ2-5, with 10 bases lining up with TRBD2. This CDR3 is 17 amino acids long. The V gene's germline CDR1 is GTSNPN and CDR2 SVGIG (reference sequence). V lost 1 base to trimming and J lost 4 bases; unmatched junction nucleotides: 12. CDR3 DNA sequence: TGTGCCTGGAGTGGGCTAGCGGGAGAAGGGTGGGGAGAGACCCAGTACTTC. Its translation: CAWSGLAGEGWGETQYF.

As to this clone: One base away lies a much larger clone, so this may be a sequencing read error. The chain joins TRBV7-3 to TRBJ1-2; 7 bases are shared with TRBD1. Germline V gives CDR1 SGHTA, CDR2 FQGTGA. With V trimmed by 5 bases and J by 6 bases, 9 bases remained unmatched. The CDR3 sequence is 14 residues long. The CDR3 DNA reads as TGTGCCAGCAGCCTAGGGTCAGGGGGAGATGGCTACACCTTC. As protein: CASSLGSGGDGYTF.

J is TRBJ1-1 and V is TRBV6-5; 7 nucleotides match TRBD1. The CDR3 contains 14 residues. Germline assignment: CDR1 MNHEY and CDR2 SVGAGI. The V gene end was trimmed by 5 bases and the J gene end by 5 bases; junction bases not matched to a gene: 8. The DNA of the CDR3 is TGTGCCAGCAGTCCCCGACAGGGAGGGACTGAAGCTTTCTTT. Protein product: CASSPRQGGTEAFF.

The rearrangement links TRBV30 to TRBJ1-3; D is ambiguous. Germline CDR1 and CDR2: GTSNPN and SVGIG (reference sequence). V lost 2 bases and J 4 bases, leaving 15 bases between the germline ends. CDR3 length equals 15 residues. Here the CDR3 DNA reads TGTGCCTGGAGTCCCCTGATAGGGTCGGGAAACACCATATATTTT. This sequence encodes CAWSPLIGSGNTIYF.